This T cell receptor (beta chain) was sequenced in a study of early T cells in non-severe SARS-CoV-2 infection. Across the study: RNA in bulk from unsorted whole blood was sequenced, and chains were unpaired. Study conclusions and caveats: The matching step, a VDJdb search, favored anti-spike CD8 responses and missed private and CD4 specificities.

This clonotype was counted between two and nine times. What it binds is unknown. Each cDNA molecule carried a unique molecular identifier. MiXCR, applied by TCRdb to the 5' RACE reads, yields one record per CDR3 protein. The sample records about 92,000 distinct CDR3 sequences, 16% being singletons. CDR1 is LGHNT and CDR2 is FRNRAP in the germline V gene. CDR3 length: 17 amino acids. V lost 6 bases to trimming and J lost 2 bases, with 20 bases between them. This chain connects TRBV12-5 to TRBJ1-5; tentatively, D is TRBD1 (6 bases). The source of this sequence is an adult who was a healthcare worker with PCR-confirmed SARS-CoV-2 infection or an uninfected control (not recorded which). The source material was whole blood. The CDR3 sequence: CASGAMTGRGGNQPQHF. CDR3 nucleotides: TGTGCTAGTGGAGCCATGACAGGTCGCGGGGGCAATCAGCCCCAGCATTTT.